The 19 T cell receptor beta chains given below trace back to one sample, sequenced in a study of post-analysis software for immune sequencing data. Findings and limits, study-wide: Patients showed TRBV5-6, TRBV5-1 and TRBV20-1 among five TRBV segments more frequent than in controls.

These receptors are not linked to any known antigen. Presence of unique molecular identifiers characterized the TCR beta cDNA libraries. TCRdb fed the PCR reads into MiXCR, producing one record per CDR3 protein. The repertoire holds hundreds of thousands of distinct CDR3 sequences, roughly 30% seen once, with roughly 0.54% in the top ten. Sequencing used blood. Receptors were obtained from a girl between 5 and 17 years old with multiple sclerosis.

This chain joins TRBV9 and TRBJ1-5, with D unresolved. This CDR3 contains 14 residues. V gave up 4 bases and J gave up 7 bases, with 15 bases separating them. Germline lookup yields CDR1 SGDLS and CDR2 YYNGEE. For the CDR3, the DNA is TGTGCCAGCAGCCCGAACGAGGGCGGCCAGCCCCAGCATTTT. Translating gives CASSPNEGGQPQHF.

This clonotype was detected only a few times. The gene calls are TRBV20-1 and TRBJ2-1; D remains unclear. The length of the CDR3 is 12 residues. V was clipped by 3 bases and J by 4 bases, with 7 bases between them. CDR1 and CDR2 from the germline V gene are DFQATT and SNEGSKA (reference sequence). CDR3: CSARDGYNEQFF. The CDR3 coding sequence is TGCAGTGCTAGGGACGGGTACAATGAGCAGTTCTTC.

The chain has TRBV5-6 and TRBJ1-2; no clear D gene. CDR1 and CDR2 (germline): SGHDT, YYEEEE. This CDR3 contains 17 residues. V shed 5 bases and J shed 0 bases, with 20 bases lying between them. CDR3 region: CASRALVANRPNYGYTF. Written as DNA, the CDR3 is TGTGCCAGCAGAGCTTTGGTGGCCAACCGGCCTAACTATGGCTACACCTTC.

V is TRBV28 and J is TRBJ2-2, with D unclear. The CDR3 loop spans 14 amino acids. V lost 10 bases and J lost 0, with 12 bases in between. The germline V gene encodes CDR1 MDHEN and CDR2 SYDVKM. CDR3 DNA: TGTGCCACCCGAAGGATCGCGAACACCGGGGAGCTGTTTTTT. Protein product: CATRRIANTGELFF.

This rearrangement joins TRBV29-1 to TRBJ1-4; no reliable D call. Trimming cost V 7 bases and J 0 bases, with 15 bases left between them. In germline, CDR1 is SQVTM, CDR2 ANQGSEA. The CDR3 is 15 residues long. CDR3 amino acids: CSALARPPTNEKLFF. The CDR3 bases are TGCAGCGCCCTGGCAAGGCCCCCAACTAATGAAAAACTGTTTTTT.

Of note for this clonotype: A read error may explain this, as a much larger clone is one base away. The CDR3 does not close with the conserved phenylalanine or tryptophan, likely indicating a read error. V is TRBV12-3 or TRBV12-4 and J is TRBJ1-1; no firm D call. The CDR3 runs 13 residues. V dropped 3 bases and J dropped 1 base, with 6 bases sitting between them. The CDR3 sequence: CASSFSGNTEAFV. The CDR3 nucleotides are TGTGCCAGCAGTTTTTCAGGGAACACTGAAGCTTTCGTT.

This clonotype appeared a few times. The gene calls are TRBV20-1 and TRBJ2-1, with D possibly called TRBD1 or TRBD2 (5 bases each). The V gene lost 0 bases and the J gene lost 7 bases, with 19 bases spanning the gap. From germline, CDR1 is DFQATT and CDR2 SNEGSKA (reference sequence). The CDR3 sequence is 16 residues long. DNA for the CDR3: TGCAGTGCTAGAGATTATCGGGGCTCAGGGAAGAATGAGCAGTTCTTC. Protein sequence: CSARDYRGSGKNEQFF.

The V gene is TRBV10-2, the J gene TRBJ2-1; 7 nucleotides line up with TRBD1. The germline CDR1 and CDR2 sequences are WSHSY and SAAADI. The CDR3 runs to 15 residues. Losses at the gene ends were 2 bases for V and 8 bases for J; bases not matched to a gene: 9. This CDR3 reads CASSETRQGRHEQFF. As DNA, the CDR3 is TGCGCCAGCAGTGAGACCAGACAGGGTCGGCATGAGCAGTTCTTC.

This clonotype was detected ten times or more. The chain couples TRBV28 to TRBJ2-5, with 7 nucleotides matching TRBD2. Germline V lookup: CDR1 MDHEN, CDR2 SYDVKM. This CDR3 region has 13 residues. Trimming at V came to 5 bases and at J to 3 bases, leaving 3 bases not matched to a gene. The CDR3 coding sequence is TGTGCCAGCAGTCCTGCGGGGGAAGAGACCCAGTACTTC. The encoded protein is CASSPAGEETQYF.

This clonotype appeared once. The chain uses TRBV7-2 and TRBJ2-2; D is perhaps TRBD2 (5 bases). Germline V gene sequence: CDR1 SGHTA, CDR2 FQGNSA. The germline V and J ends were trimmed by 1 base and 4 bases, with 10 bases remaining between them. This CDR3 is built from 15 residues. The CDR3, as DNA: TGTGCCAGCAGCTTAGTCCAGGCGGGCACCGGGGAGCTGTTTTTT. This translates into CASSLVQAGTGELFF. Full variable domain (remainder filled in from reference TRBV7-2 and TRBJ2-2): GAGVSQSPSNKVTEKGKDVELRCDPISGHTALYWYRQSLGQGLEFLIYFQGNSAPDKSGLPSDRFSAERTGGSVSTLTIQRTQQEDSAVYLCASSLVQAGTGELFFGEGSRLTVL.

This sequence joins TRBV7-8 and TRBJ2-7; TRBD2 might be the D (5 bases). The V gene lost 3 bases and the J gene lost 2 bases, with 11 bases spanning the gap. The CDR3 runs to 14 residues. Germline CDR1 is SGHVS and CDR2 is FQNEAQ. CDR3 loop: CASSLDWGTYEQYF. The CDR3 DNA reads TGTGCCAGCAGCTTGGACTGGGGAACCTACGAGCAGTACTTC.

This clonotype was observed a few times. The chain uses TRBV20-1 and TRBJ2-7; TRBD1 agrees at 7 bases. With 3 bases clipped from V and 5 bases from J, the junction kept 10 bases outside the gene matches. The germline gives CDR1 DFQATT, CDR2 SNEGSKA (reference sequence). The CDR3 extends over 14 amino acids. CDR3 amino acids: CSASPRGWIDEQYF. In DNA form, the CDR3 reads TGCAGTGCTAGCCCCAGGGGGTGGATCGACGAGCAGTACTTC.

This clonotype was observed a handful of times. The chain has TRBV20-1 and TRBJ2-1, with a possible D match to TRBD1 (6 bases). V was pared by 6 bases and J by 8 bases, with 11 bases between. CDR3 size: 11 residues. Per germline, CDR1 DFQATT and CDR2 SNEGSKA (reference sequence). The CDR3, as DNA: TGCAGTGCCACCCAGGGGTATGAGCAGTTCTTC. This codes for CSATQGYEQFF.

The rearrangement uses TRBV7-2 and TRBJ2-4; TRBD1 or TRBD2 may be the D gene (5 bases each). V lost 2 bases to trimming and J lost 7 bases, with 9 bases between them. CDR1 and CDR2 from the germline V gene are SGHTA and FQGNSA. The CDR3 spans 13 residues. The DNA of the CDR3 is TGTGCCAGCAGCTTATGGGACGACAACATTCAGTACTTC. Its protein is CASSLWDDNIQYF.

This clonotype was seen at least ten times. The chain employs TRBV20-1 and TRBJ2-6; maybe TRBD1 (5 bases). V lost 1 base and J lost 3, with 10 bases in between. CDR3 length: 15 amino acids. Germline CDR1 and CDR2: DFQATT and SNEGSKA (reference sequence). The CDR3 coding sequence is TGCAGTGCTAGAGTTGCAGGGCGTGGGGCCAACGTCCTGACTTTC. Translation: CSARVAGRGANVLTF.

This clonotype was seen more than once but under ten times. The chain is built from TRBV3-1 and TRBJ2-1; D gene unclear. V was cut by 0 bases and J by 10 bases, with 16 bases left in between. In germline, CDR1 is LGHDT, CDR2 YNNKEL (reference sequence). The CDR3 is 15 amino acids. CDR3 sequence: CASSQDLSVPREQFF. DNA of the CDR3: TGTGCCAGCAGCCAAGATCTTTCGGTGCCCCGGGAGCAGTTCTTC.

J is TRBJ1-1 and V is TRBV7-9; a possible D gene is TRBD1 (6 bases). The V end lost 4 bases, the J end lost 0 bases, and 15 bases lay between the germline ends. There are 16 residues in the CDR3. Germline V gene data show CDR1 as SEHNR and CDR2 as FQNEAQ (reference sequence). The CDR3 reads CASSSQTGAMNTEAFF. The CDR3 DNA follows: TGTGCCAGCAGCTCCCAGACAGGAGCCATGAACACTGAAGCTTTCTTT.

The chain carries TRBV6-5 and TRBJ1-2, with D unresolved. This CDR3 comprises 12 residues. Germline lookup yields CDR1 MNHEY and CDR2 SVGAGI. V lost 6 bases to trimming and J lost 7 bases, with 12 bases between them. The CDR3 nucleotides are TGTGCCAGCAGCGTAGTCCCAGGTGGCTACACCTTC. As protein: CASSVVPGGYTF.

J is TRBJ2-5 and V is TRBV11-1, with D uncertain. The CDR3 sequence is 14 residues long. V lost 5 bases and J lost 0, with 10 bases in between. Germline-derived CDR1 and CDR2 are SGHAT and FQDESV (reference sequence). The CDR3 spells CASSPGRNQETQYF. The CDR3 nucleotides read TGTGCCAGCAGCCCGGGCAGAAACCAAGAGACCCAGTACTTC.